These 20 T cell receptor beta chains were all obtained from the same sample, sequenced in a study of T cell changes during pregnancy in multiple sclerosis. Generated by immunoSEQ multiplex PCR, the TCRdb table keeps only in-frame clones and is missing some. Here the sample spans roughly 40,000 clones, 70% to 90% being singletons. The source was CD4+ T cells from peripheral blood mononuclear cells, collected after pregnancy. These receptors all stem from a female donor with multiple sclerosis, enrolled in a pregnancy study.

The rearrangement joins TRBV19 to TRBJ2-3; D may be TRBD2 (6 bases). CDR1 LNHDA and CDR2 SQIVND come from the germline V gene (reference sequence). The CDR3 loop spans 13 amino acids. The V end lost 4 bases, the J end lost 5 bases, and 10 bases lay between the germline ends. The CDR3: CASSSRGGDTQYF. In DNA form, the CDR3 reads TGTGCCAGTAGTAGCCGGGGAGGAGATACGCAGTATTTT.

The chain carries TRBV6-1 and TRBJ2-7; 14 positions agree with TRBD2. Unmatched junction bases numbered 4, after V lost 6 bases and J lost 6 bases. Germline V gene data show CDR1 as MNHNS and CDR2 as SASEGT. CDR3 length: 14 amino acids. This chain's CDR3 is CASRGTSGGLEQYF. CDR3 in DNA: TGTGCCAGCAGGGGGACTAGCGGGGGTCTCGAGCAGTACTTC.

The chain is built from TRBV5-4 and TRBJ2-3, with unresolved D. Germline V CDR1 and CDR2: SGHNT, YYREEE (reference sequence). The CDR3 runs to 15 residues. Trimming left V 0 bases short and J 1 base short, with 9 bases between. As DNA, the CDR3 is TGTGCCAGCAGCTTGGATCCGTCCCGCACAGATACGCAGTATTTT. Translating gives CASSLDPSRTDTQYF. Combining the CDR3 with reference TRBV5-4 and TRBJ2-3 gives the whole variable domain ETGVTQSPTHLIKTRGQQVTLRCSSQSGHNTVSWYQQALGQGPQFIFQYYREEENGRGNFPPRFSGLQFPNYSSELNVNALELDDSALYLCASSLDPSRTDTQYFGPGTRLTVL.

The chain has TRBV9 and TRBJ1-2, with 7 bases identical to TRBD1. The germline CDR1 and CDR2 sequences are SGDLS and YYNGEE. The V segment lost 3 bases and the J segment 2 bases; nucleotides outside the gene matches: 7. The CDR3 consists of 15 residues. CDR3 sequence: CASSASTGLNYGYTF. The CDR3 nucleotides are TGTGCCAGCAGCGCGTCGACAGGGTTAAACTATGGCTACACCTTC.

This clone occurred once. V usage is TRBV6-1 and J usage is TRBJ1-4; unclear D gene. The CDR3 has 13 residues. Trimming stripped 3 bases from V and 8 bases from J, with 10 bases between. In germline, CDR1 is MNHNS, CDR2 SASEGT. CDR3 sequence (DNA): TGTGCCAGCAGTGATCTGAGGGTGGAAAAACTGTTTTTT. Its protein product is CASSDLRVEKLFF.

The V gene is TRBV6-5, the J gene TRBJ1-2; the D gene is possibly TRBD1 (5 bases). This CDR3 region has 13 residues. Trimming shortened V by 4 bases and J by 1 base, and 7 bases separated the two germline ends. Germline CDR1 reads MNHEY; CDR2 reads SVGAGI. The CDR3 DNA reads TGTGCCAGCAGTTCCAGGGATAACTATGGCTACACCTTC. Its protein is CASSSRDNYGYTF.

CDR3 region: CASSLIGRAGTQYF. CDR3 bases: TGTGCCAGCAGCTTAATTGGGAGGGCGGGTACGCAGTATTTT. The chain recombines TRBV7-3 with TRBJ2-3, with TRBD2 matching 7 bases. Trimming at V came to 1 base and at J to 8 bases, leaving 6 bases not matched to a gene. Germline V gene lookup returns CDR1 SGHTA and CDR2 FQGTGA. CDR3 size: 14 residues.

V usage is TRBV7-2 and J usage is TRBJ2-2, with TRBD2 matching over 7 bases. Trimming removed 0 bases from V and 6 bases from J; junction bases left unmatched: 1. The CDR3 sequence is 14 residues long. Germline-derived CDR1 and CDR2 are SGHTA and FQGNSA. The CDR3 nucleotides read TGTGCCAGCAGCTTAGCCACTAGCGCCGGGGAGCTGTTTTTT. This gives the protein CASSLATSAGELFF.

CDR3 sequence: CASSSSRGVSSPLHF. The CDR3 DNA follows: TGTGCCAGTAGTAGTAGCCGGGGAGTCAGTTCACCCCTCCACTTT. The chain recombines TRBV19 with TRBJ1-6, with no clear D. The germline CDR1 and CDR2 sequences are LNHDA and SQIVND (reference sequence). This CDR3 region has 15 residues. Trimming took 4 bases from V and 9 from J, leaving 16 bases between them.

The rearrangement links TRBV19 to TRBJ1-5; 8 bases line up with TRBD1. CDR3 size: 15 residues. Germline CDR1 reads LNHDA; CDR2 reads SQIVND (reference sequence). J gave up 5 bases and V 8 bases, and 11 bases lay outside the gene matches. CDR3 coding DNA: TGTGCCAGTTGCATCACAGGGGGACCCTATCAGCCCCAGCATTTT. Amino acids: CASCITGGPYQPQHF. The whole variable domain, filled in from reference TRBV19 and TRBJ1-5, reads DGGITQSPKYLFRKEGQNVTLSCEQNLNHDAMYWYRQDPGQGLRLIYYSQIVNDFQKGDIAEGYSVSREKKESFPLTVTSAQKNPTAFYLCASCITGGPYQPQHFGDGTRLSIL.

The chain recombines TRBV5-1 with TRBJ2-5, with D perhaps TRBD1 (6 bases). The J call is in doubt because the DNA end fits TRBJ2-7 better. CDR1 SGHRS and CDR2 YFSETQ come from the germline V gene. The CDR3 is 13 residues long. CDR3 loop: CASGRDNSYEQYF. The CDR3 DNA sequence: TGCGCCAGCGGCCGGGACAACTCCTACGAGCAGTACTTC.

The CDR3: CASGQGGSGNTIYF. As DNA, the CDR3 is TGTGCCAGTGGACAGGGGGGCTCTGGAAACACCATATATTTT. The genes are TRBV19 and TRBJ1-3; TRBD1 matches 10 bases. There are 14 residues in the CDR3. The V gene's germline CDR1 is LNHDA and CDR2 SQIVND (reference sequence). J gave up 0 bases and V 8 bases, and 1 base lay outside the gene matches.

CDR3 sequence reads: CASSGGDLLNTEAFF. In DNA form, the CDR3 reads TGTGCCAGCAGCGGCGGGGACCTGCTGAACACTGAAGCTTTCTTT. The gene calls are TRBV9 and TRBJ1-1; possible D gene TRBD1, 5 bases. The CDR3 sequence is 15 residues long. V was pared by 3 bases and J by 0 bases, with 12 bases between. CDR1 is SGDLS, CDR2 YYNGEE, per germline.

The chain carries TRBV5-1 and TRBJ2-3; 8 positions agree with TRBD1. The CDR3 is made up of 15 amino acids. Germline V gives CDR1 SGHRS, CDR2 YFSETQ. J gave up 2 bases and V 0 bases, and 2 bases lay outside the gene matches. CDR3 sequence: CASSLGRGPTDTQYF. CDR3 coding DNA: TGCGCCAGCAGCTTGGGCAGGGGGCCCACAGATACGCAGTATTTT.

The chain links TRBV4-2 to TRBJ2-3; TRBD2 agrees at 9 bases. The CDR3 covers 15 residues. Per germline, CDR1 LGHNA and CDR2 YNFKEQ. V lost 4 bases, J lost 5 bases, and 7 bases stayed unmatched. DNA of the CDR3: TGTGCCAGCAGCCCCGGCGGGGGGGCCGGAGATACGCAGTATTTT. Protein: CASSPGGGAGDTQYF.

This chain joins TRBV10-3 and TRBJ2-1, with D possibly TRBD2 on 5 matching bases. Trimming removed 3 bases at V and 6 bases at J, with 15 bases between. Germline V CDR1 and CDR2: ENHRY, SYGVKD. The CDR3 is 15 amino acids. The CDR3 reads CAISELGTTGNEQFF. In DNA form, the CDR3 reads TGTGCCATCAGTGAACTAGGTACTACGGGCAATGAGCAGTTCTTC.

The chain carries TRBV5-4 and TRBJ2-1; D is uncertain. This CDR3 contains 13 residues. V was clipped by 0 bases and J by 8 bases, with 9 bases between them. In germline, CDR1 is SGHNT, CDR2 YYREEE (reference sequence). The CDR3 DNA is TGTGCCAGCAGCTTGGCCGTCGAGGATGAGCAGTTCTTC. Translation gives CASSLAVEDEQFF.

Here the CDR3 reads CASSQGIQGGYQPQHF. DNA of the CDR3: TGCGCCAGCAGCCAAGGGATACAGGGCGGTTATCAGCCCCAGCATTTT. The chain uses TRBV4-3 and TRBJ1-5; maybe TRBD1 (6 bases). Germline assignment: CDR1 LGHNA and CDR2 YSLEER. Trimming cost V 1 base and J 5 bases, with 15 bases left between them. The CDR3 runs to 16 residues.

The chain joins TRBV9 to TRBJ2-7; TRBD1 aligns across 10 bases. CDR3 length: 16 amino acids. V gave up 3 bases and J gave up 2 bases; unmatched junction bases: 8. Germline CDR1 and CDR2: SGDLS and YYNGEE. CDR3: CASSAGIGTGAYEQYF. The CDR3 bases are TGTGCCAGCAGCGCTGGGATCGGGACAGGGGCCTACGAGCAGTACTTC.

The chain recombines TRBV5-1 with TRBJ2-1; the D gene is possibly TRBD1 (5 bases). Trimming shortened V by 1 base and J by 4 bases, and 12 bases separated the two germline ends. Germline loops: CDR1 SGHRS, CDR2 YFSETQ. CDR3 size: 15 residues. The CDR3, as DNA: TGCGCCAGCAGCTTGTTGCAGGGCCTATACAATGAGCAGTTCTTC. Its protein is CASSLLQGLYNEQFF.